This paragraph covers one TCR beta chain sequence. Its antigen is as yet unknown. TCRdb fed the 5' RACE reads into MiXCR, producing one record per CDR3 protein. This sample has roughly 150,000 distinct CDR3 sequences; roughly 15% occur once, and the top ten carry 13% to 15%. The V end lost 1 base, the J end lost 12 bases, and 13 bases lay between the germline ends. The CDR3 spans 12 residues. Germline V gene data show CDR1 as DFQATT and CDR2 as SNEGSKA (reference sequence). The data were obtained in a study of T-cell memory formation after mild COVID-19. General study findings and limits: CD4+ bias marked clones expanding day 15 to 37, unlike balanced contracting clones.

The chain uses TRBV20-1 and TRBJ2-1; D not resolved. The sequencing input was PBMCs or a T cell subset sorted from them (not recorded which). This receptor was obtained from an adult woman who had mild COVID-19 (a few samples of this study predate the infection). Cell type and time point are not known. For the CDR3, the DNA is TGCAGTGCTAGAGCTCACCTGGCCCCGCAGTTCTTC. This sequence encodes CSARAHLAPQFF.